This T cell receptor beta chain was recorded in a study of blood T cell repertoires in COVID-19. Study as a whole: Donors in the United States, Italy and Spain gave samples during acute or convalescent COVID-19. Sample material is recorded as cDNA or gDNA derived from T cells, B-cell-depleted T cells, or PBMCs.

Original methodology: Nucleated cell number was recorded as an estimate derived from reference gene primer amplification. Clones were sequenced by immunoSEQ multiplex PCR, and TCRdb holds only the in-frame ones, with some missing. Clone size and the V and J calls come from that table; the DNA yielded D and trimming. The sample lists some 150,000 clones, roughly 82% occurring once. The sequence was collected from a man between 65 and 85 years old with acute or convalescent COVID-19. Sequencing was carried out using peripheral blood.

CDR3 amino acids: CASSRNFGGAEAFF. Here the CDR3 DNA reads TGTGCCAGCAGCAGGAACTTTGGGGGGGCTGAAGCTTTCTTT. The V call is TRBV3-1 (or the pseudogene TRBV3-2), the J call TRBJ1-1; possible D gene TRBD1, 5 bases. Germline V gene lookup returns CDR1 LGHDT and CDR2 YNNKEL (reference sequence). Trimming stripped 5 bases from V and 6 bases from J, with 16 bases between. CDR3 length: 14 amino acids.